Sequencing of this T cell receptor beta chain was carried out in a study of blood T cell repertoires in COVID-19. The overall study: PBMCs, B-cell-depleted T cells, or T cells provided the cDNA or gDNA that made up the material.

Across under 25 US areas, participants ranged in age from roughly 18 to 95 years. In the study's own analysis: Amplification with reference gene primers provided the estimates of nucleated cell counts. Some clones are missing from TCRdb's copy, which holds only in-frame ones; the method was immunoSEQ multiplex PCR. Clonal size and the V and J genes are those of that table, whereas D and trimming came from the DNA. Here the sample spans approximately 170,000 clones, roughly 85% being singletons. Trimming removed 3 bases from V and 0 bases from J; junction bases left unmatched: 15. Germline assignment: CDR1 SGHRS and CDR2 YFSETQ. CDR3 length: 19 residues.

The chain uses TRBV5-1 and TRBJ1-3; 7 nucleotides align to TRBD1. The material sequenced was PBMCs or T cells enriched from blood (not recorded which). The receptor was isolated from a woman aged 18-30 years who had recovered from COVID-19. CDR3 DNA: TGCGCCAGCAGCTACCCTCCGACAGGGAAGCTTTTCTCTGGAAACACCATATATTTT. It yields the protein CASSYPPTGKLFSGNTIYF.